These 11 T cell receptor beta chains share one sample of origin, sequenced in a study of PD-1 blockade in mismatch repair-deficient tumors. TCRdb's copy holds only in-frame clones and misses some; the assay was immunoSEQ multiplex PCR. The table records 15,000 to 20,000 clones, 80% to 85% of them present only once. The sequencing here drew on PBMCs, taken 4 weeks after starting pembrolizumab. These receptors originate from an adult with mismatch repair-deficient cancer.

The chain joins TRBV28 to TRBJ2-3; a possible D gene is TRBD1 (5 bases). Germline CDR1 is MDHEN and CDR2 is SYDVKM. There are 16 residues in the CDR3. Trimming took off 5 bases at V and 6 bases at J, with 21 bases between the two ends. The CDR3 loop reads CASSPLRTGLHDTQYF. The DNA of the CDR3 is TGTGCCAGCAGTCCGCTCCGCACAGGCTTACACGATACGCAGTATTTT.

The sample holds a few counts of this clone. The V call is TRBV5-4, the J call TRBJ1-5; 11 nucleotides agree with TRBD1. J was trimmed by 6 bases and V by 4 bases; bases with no gene match: 3. The CDR3 has 14 amino acids. Germline CDR1 and CDR2: SGHNT and YYREEE (reference sequence). CDR3 nucleotides: TGTGCCAGCAGCCTCGGGACAGGGGGTCAGCCCCAGCATTTT. Protein sequence: CASSLGTGGQPQHF.

This chain links TRBV27 with TRBJ2-2; D gene unclear. The length of the CDR3 is 12 residues. Trimming removed 4 bases at V and 9 bases at J, with 9 bases between. The V gene's germline CDR1 is MNHEY and CDR2 SMNVEV (reference sequence). The CDR3 protein is CASSSLYRELFF. CDR3 nucleotides: TGTGCCAGCAGTTCCCTATACCGGGAGCTGTTTTTT.

The CDR3 spells CASSPIDSPRYGYTF. In DNA, the CDR3 is TGTGCCAGCTCACCGATAGACAGTCCCCGCTATGGCTACACCTTC. The V and J genes are TRBV18 and TRBJ1-2; perhaps TRBD1 as D (5 bases). V gave up 3 bases and J gave up 4 bases, with 15 bases separating them. The germline V gene has CDR1 KGHSH and CDR2 LQKENI. The CDR3 is 15 residues long.

The CDR3 nucleotides read TGCGCCAGCGATTCCGGGACAGGGGCCTATGGCTACACCTTC. Translated: CASDSGTGAYGYTF. The V call is TRBV5-1, the J call TRBJ1-2, with 10 bases identical to TRBD1. The length of the CDR3 is 14 residues. Germline V gene lookup returns CDR1 SGHRS and CDR2 YFSETQ. V gave up 7 bases and J gave up 4 bases; unmatched junction bases: 7.

This chain uses TRBV27 with TRBJ1-4; D unclear. Trimming left V 8 bases short and J 8 bases short, with 15 bases between. Germline V gene lookup returns CDR1 MNHEY and CDR2 SMNVEV (reference sequence). The CDR3 spans 13 residues. The DNA of the CDR3 is TGTGCCAGCCGCCGAGCGCCGGGGGAAAAACTGTTTTTT. Translation: CASRRAPGEKLFF.

The chain couples TRBV28 to TRBJ2-5, with 8 positions matching TRBD1. The J call is uncertain, as TRBJ2-7 better fits the DNA end. Germline CDR1 is MDHEN and CDR2 is SYDVKM. The CDR3 covers 14 residues. CDR3 bases: TGTGCCAGCAGTTACCGAGGGACAGGCTACGAGCAGTACTTC. This translates into CASSYRGTGYEQYF.

J is TRBJ1-6 and V is TRBV28; 8 bases align to TRBD1. Germline V lookup: CDR1 MDHEN, CDR2 SYDVKM. CDR3 length: 14 amino acids. Trimming took 6 bases from V and 8 from J; bases not matched to a gene: 6. This chain's CDR3 is CASRRQGWDSPLHF. In DNA form, the CDR3 reads TGTGCCAGCAGAAGACAGGGGTGGGATTCACCCCTCCACTTT.

The chain has TRBV2 and TRBJ2-5; tentatively, D is TRBD2 (7 bases). The DNA end is more similar to TRBJ2-7, so the J call may be wrong. Per the germline V gene, CDR1 is SNHLY and CDR2 is FYNNEI. CDR3 size: 13 residues. The CDR3 sequence: CASTFWGGHEQYF. CDR3 nucleotide sequence: TGTGCCAGCACCTTCTGGGGGGGCCACGAGCAGTACTTC.

The rearrangement uses TRBV5-1 and TRBJ2-1, with 7 positions matching TRBD2. J lost 4 bases, V lost 0 bases, and 4 bases had no gene match. CDR3 length equals 15 residues. Germline-derived CDR1 and CDR2 are SGHRS and YFSETQ. CDR3 bases: TGCGCCAGCAGCTTGGGTCCTAGCGGTTACAATGAGCAGTTCTTC. Its translation is CASSLGPSGYNEQFF.

This chain connects TRBV29-1 to TRBJ1-1; the D is unclear. The CDR3 runs 12 residues. Per the germline V gene, CDR1 is SQVTM and CDR2 is ANQGSEA. CDR3 amino acids: CTAYSLNTEAFF. The CDR3 coding sequence is TGCACCGCCTACAGCTTGAACACTGAAGCTTTCTTT.